This T cell receptor beta chain stems from a study of shared clonotypes between healthy human individuals. The CDR3 contains 14 residues. Germline CDR1 and CDR2: SNHLY and FYNNEI. Trimming stripped 7 bases from V and 3 bases from J, with 15 bases between. The method was immunoSEQ multiplex PCR; TCRdb's version includes in-frame clones alone and lacks a portion of them. The table has about 560,000 clones, around 78% seen once. There were no recent acute infections or vaccinations among the donors, who were healthy HIV-negative adults. Researchers drew on about 90 million PBMCs for genomic DNA from unsorted samples.

This receptor was identified in a woman between 40 and 50 years old in good health. Some clones in this sample may be carry-over from other donors' samples. The V gene is TRBV2, the J gene TRBJ1-1, with no clear D. Sequenced material: PBMCs. CDR3 sequence reads: CASNTEGPYTEAFF. The CDR3 bases are TGTGCCAGCAATACGGAAGGCCCCTACACTGAAGCTTTCTTT.